Listed below are T cell receptor beta chains from one sample, sequenced in a study of T cell responses to AZD1222 COVID-19 vaccine. Produced via immunoSEQ multiplex PCR; TCRdb's table is partial and in-frame only. The sample shows about 140,000 clones, roughly 92% of them seen only once. Here the sequenced sample was peripheral blood, taken on day 0 of AZD1222 vaccination. These receptors were taken from an adult in good health. Each CDR3 is given with its conserved first and last residue. The order of the fields is V gene, D gene, J gene, CDR3 length, clone size, CDR3 protein, CDR3 DNA. A D gene is named only where the DNA matches it firmly. Size tells how often a clone was seen (once, few, many) or the class of an expanded clone, and some rows leave it out.

>TRBV11-3|.|TRBJ2-7|14|.
CASSLDGNTYEQYF
TGTGCCAGCAGCTTAGACGGGAATACCTACGAGCAGTACTTC
>TRBV30|.|TRBJ1-2|12|.
CAWSVKKYGYTF
TGTGCCTGGAGTGTCAAGAAATATGGCTACACCTTC
>TRBV29-1|.|TRBJ1-1|15|.
CSVEGPLGTHTEAFF
TGCAGCGTTGAAGGTCCTTTAGGGACTCACACTGAAGCTTTCTTT
>TRBV7-9|.|TRBJ1-2|13|.
CASSLAMDYGYTF
TGTGCCAGCAGCTTAGCCATGGACTATGGCTACACCTTC
>TRBV7-2|.|TRBJ2-1|15|.
CASSFQLSSYNEQFF
TGTGCCAGCAGCTTTCAATTGAGCTCCTACAATGAGCAGTTCTTC
>TRBV2|TRBD1|TRBJ1-6|15|.
CASSDGTAIQSPLHF
TGTGCCAGCAGTGATGGGACAGCAATTCAATCACCCCTCCACTTT
>TRBV23-1|TRBD1|TRBJ2-7|18|.
CASSQPDSGTGVYHEQYF
TGCGCCAGCAGTCAACCCGATTCCGGGACAGGGGTTTACCACGAGCAGTACTTC
>TRBV3-1/TRBV3-2|.|TRBJ1-1|14|.
CASSQNQGVTEAFF
TGTGCCAGCAGCCAAAACCAAGGGGTGACTGAAGCTTTCTTT
>TRBV4-1|.|TRBJ2-5|16|.
CASSHLMGEGEETQYF
TGCGCCAGCAGCCACCTCATGGGGGAGGGGGAGGAGACCCAGTACTTC
>TRBV7-3|.|TRBJ2-7|13|.
CASSLMLGGEQYF
TGTGCCAGCAGCTTAATGCTAGGGGGCGAGCAGTACTTC
>TRBV5-6|.|TRBJ1-5|18|.
CASSQEITPMTGNQPQHF
TGTGCCAGCAGCCAAGAAATTACACCGATGACCGGTAATCAGCCCCAGCATTTT
>TRBV27|.|TRBJ2-1|16|once
CASSFPGQGGYNEQFF
TGTGCCAGCAGTTTCCCCGGACAGGGAGGGTACAATGAGCAGTTCTTC
>TRBV4-1|TRBD1|TRBJ1-5|15|.
CASSPGTGGNQPQHF
TGCGCCAGCAGCCCAGGGACAGGGGGCAATCAGCCCCAGCATTTT
>TRBV6-5|TRBD2|TRBJ2-1|13|many
CASRVAGVGEQFF
TGTGCCAGCAGAGTAGCGGGAGTGGGTGAGCAGTTCTTC
>TRBV29-1|.|TRBJ2-2|11|.
CSVSSTGELFF
TGCAGCGTCTCGAGCACCGGGGAGCTGTTTTTT
>TRBV4-1|.|TRBJ2-1|18|.
CASGQGSISVFNYNEQFF
TGCGCCAGCGGCCAAGGGTCGATCAGCGTGTTCAACTACAATGAGCAGTTCTTC
>TRBV4-2|.|TRBJ2-1|15|.
CASSQGSPGRNEQFF
TGTGCCAGCAGCCAAGGGTCTCCCGGGCGTAATGAGCAGTTCTTC
>TRBV14|.|TRBJ2-1|15|.
CASSQPLTGYNEQFF
TGTGCCAGCAGCCAGCCCCTAACAGGGTACAATGAGCAGTTCTTC
>TRBV28|.|TRBJ1-4|14|.
CASSLQTTNEKLFF
TGTGCCAGCAGTTTGCAGACAACTAATGAAAAACTGTTTTTT
>TRBV5-1|TRBD1|TRBJ2-2|17|.
CASSLGDRGSNTGELFF
TGCGCCAGCAGCTTGGGCGACAGGGGGTCGAACACCGGGGAGCTGTTTTTT
>TRBV6-5|.|TRBJ2-5|15|.
CATKMGTGLQETQYF
TGTGCCACCAAGATGGGGACGGGACTTCAAGAGACCCAGTACTTC
>TRBV7-9|.|TRBJ2-7|13|once
CASSDDRSYEQYF
TGTGCCAGCAGCGATGACAGGTCCTACGAGCAGTACTTC
>TRBV11-2|.|TRBJ2-7|17|.
CASSSRLKLGSSYEQYF
TGTGCCAGCAGCTCCCGGCTTAAACTGGGTAGCTCCTACGAGCAGTACTTC
>TRBV20-1|TRBD1|TRBJ1-5|14|.
CSATDRGSNQPQHF
TGCAGTGCTACTGACAGGGGTAGCAATCAGCCCCAGCATTTT
>TRBV28|.|TRBJ1-5|15|.
CASSLVATSNQPQHF
TGTGCCAGCAGTTTAGTAGCAACTAGCAATCAGCCCCAGCATTTT
>TRBV5-8|TRBD1|TRBJ2-1|17|.
CASSFKSGRGPLNEQFF
TGTGCCAGCAGCTTCAAATCGGGCAGGGGGCCCCTCAATGAGCAGTTCTTC
>TRBV11-2|.|TRBJ2-5|15|.
CASSQYHRAKETQYF
TGTGCCAGCAGCCAATACCACCGGGCCAAAGAGACCCAGTACTTC
>TRBV28|.|TRBJ2-7|15|.
CASSPTIQRRYEQYF
TGTGCCAGCAGTCCGACCATACAGAGGAGGTACGAGCAGTACTTC
>TRBV15|.|TRBJ2-1|15|once
CATSSYGLAIDEQFF
TGTGCCACCAGCAGCTATGGGCTAGCGATCGATGAGCAGTTCTTC
>TRBV2|TRBD1|TRBJ1-1|14|.
CASSAVRGMTEAFF
TGTGCCAGCAGTGCTGTCAGGGGGATGACTGAAGCTTTCTTT
>TRBV6-6|.|TRBJ2-7|21|.
CASSPRWETVRLVPRSYEQYF
TGTGCCAGCAGTCCGCGATGGGAGACAGTCCGATTGGTGCCCCGTTCCTACGAGCAGTACTTC
>TRBV19|TRBD1|TRBJ2-7|18|.
CASSSGTGRPLPIYEQYF
TGTGCCAGTAGTTCAGGGACAGGCCGGCCCTTACCAATCTACGAGCAGTACTTC
>TRBV6-5|.|TRBJ1-2|15|.
CASSYSGGRDYGYTF
TGTGCCAGCAGTTACTCGGGGGGGCGTGACTATGGCTACACCTTC
>TRBV2|.|TRBJ2-7|14|.
CAITLTVRSYEQYF
TGTGCCATCACCCTTACAGTAAGGAGCTACGAGCAGTACTTC
>TRBV7-6|TRBD2|TRBJ2-1|15|once
CASSDLAGGDNEQFF
TGTGCCAGCAGCGACCTAGCGGGAGGGGACAATGAGCAGTTCTTC
>TRBV5-1|.|TRBJ2-3|16|once
CASSIRGPPGADTQYF
TGCGCCAGCAGCATCCGGGGACCACCGGGGGCAGATACGCAGTATTTT
>TRBV2|.|TRBJ1-6|20|.
CASSEFPGALLRFYNSPLHF
TGTGCCAGCAGTGAATTTCCAGGGGCTCTCTTGCGATTCTATAATTCACCCCTCCACTTT
>TRBV6-6|.|TRBJ1-5|13|.
CASSRDLNQPQHF
TGTGCCAGCAGCCGAGACCTCAATCAGCCCCAGCATTTT
>TRBV7-9|.|TRBJ1-1|14|.
CASSLTGGNTEAFF
TGTGCCAGCAGTCTAACCGGGGGTAACACTGAAGCTTTCTTT
>TRBV4-1|TRBD2|TRBJ2-1|18|.
CASSQVLAGEGSYNEQFF
TGCGCCAGCAGCCAAGTACTAGCGGGAGAAGGATCGTACAATGAGCAGTTCTTC
>TRBV2|.|TRBJ1-6|13|.
CASKSQGESPLHF
TGTGCCAGCAAGTCCCAGGGTGAATCACCCCTCCACTTT
>TRBV25-1|.|TRBJ1-4|15|.
CASSPQGGFNEKLFF
TGTGCCAGCAGTCCTCAAGGGGGATTTAATGAAAAACTGTTTTTT
>TRBV30|TRBD1|TRBJ1-1|13|.
CAWSTTGDGKAFF
TGTGCCTGGAGTACGACAGGGGACGGTAAAGCTTTCTTT
>TRBV19|.|TRBJ1-5|15|.
CASGRSRGADQPQHF
TGTGCCAGTGGCCGCTCGAGGGGGGCTGATCAGCCCCAGCATTTT
>TRBV5-1|.|TRBJ1-1|13|.
CASSFQGDTEAFF
TGCGCCAGCAGCTTCCAGGGTGACACTGAAGCTTTCTTT
>TRBV4-1|.|TRBJ1-4|15|.
CASSQGYGQDEKLFF
TGCGCCAGCAGCCAAGGATACGGGCAGGATGAAAAACTGTTTTTT
>TRBV18|.|TRBJ1-1|16|once
CASSPGAGSGATEAFF
TGTGCCAGCTCACCAGGGGCAGGGTCGGGGGCCACTGAAGCTTTCTTT
>TRBV28|.|TRBJ2-2|16|.
CASSRLAGMNTGELFF
TGTGCCAGCAGCCGGCTGGCGGGTATGAACACCGGGGAGCTGTTTTTT